This T cell receptor beta chain was sequenced for a study of T cell repertoires in cytomegalovirus infection. The CDR3 covers 18 residues. Losses at the gene ends were 4 bases for V and 10 bases for J; bases not matched to a gene: 19. Germline V gives CDR1 SGHAT, CDR2 FQDESV (reference sequence). One entry per CDR3 protein results from TCRdb running MiXCR on the reads. The repertoire holds 200,000 or so distinct CDR3 sequences, with roughly 27% as singletons. This clonotype was counted between two and nine times. V is TRBV11-1 and J is TRBJ1-6; TRBD1 agrees at 7 bases. This sequence originates from a human donor in good health (CMV status not recorded). Some clones in this sample may be carry-over from other donors' samples. What was sequenced was PBMCs. The CDR3 spells CASSSFPGQPSAGSPLHF. CDR3 sequence (DNA): TGTGCCAGCAGCTCCTTTCCGGGACAGCCCTCAGCGGGGTCACCCCTCCACTTT. The full variable domain, its missing parts supplied by reference TRBV11-1 and TRBJ1-6, is EAEVAQSPRYKITEKSQAVAFWCDPISGHATLYWYRQILGQGPELLVQFQDESVVDDSQLPKDRFSAERLKGVDSTLKIQPAELGDSAMYLCASSSFPGQPSAGSPLHFGNGTRLTVT.